This T cell receptor (beta chain) was sequenced for a study of shared clonotypes between healthy human individuals. This table comes from immunoSEQ multiplex PCR, and its TCRdb copy is limited to in-frame clones, with some not included. The sample records 2 million or so clones, about 95% being singletons. Naive-designated CD8 cells lacked CD45RO, were positively enriched for CCR7, and omitted terminally differentiated effector memory CD45RA+ cells. CDR1 SQVTM and CDR2 ANQGSEA come from the germline V gene. Deletions cut 5 bases from V and 6 bases from J, with 11 bases between. The CDR3 extends over 11 amino acids.

The sequencing sample was made of naive CD8+ T cells sorted from blood. The V call is TRBV29-1, the J call TRBJ2-7; possibly TRBD2 for D (5 bases). The TCR sequence derives from a man aged 18 to 30 in good health. CDR3 coding DNA: TGCAGCGTTACACTAGTCGGCGAGCAGTACTTC. This codes for CSVTLVGEQYF.